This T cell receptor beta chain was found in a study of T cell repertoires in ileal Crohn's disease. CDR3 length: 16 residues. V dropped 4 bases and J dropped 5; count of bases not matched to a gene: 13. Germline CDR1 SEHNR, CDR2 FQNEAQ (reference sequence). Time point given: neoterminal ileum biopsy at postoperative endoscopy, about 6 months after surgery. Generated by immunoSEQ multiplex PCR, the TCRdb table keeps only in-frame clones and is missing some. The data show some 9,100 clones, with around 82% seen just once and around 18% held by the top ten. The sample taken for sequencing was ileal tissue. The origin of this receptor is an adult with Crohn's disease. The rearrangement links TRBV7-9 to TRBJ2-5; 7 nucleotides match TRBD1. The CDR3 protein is CASSSRQGRTEETQYF. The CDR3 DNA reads TGTGCCAGCAGCTCCCGACAGGGAAGAACGGAGGAGACCCAGTACTTC.